Presented here are 14 T cell receptor beta chains from one specimen sequenced in a study of T cells in Graves' hyperthyroidism and ophthalmopathy. There were TCR beta CDR3 regions amplified from RNA transcripts. A set of HTBI primers served as the primers for a first-round RT-PCR of the TCR CDR3. A single record per CDR3 protein comes from TCRdb applying MiXCR to the multiplex PCR reads. Of approximately 270,000 distinct CDR3 sequences in the sample, roughly 15% were seen once. The sequencing input was blood. Source of these receptors: a woman aged 35 to 49 with Graves' hyperthyroidism that later progressed to Graves' ophthalmopathy.

This clonotype was counted ten times or more. V gene TRBV19 combines with J gene TRBJ2-1; 7 bases align to TRBD2. V was clipped by 5 bases and J by 6 bases; unmatched bases: 7. This CDR3 comprises 14 residues. Per germline, CDR1 LNHDA and CDR2 SQIVND (reference sequence). The CDR3 protein is CASSSPGLPNEQFF. CDR3 in DNA: TGTGCCAGTAGTTCCCCGGGACTACCCAATGAGCAGTTCTTC. Full variable domain (remainder filled in from reference TRBV19 and TRBJ2-1): DGGITQSPKYLFRKEGQNVTLSCEQNLNHDAMYWYRQDPGQGLRLIYYSQIVNDFQKGDIAEGYSVSREKKESFPLTVTSAQKNPTAFYLCASSSPGLPNEQFFGPGTRLTVL.

The V and J genes are TRBV6-1 and TRBJ1-2, with 7 positions matching TRBD1. The CDR3 runs to 15 residues. Losses at the gene ends were 5 bases for V and 4 bases for J; bases not matched to a gene: 10. Germline CDR1 reads MNHNS; CDR2 reads SASEGT. The CDR3 is CASSTWTGNLYGYTF. CDR3 in DNA: TGTGCCAGCAGTACCTGGACAGGAAACCTCTATGGCTACACCTTC.

This clonotype has ten or more counts. The V and J genes are TRBV27 and TRBJ2-1; TRBD2 matches at 7 bases. The CDR3 spans 15 residues. V shed 0 bases and J 4 bases; nucleotides not matched to a gene: 3. The V gene's germline CDR1 is MNHEY and CDR2 SMNVEV (reference sequence). This chain's CDR3 is CASSLSGGPYNEQFF. CDR3 nucleotide sequence: TGTGCCAGCAGTTTATCGGGAGGGCCTTACAATGAGCAGTTCTTC.

This clonotype was counted ten times or more. The J gene is TRBJ2-1, the V gene TRBV28; D uncertain. From germline, CDR1 is MDHEN and CDR2 SYDVKM. This CDR3 contains 13 residues. V lost 2 bases, J lost 7 bases, and 9 bases lay in between. The CDR3 loop reads CASSLGRVNEQFF. The CDR3, as DNA: TGTGCCAGCAGTTTAGGTAGGGTTAATGAGCAGTTCTTC.

V usage is TRBV11-2 and J usage is TRBJ2-3, with TRBD2 identical over 7 bases. V dropped 1 base and J dropped 6; count of bases not matched to a gene: 7. Germline CDR1 and CDR2: SGHAT and FQNNGV. The CDR3 totals 15 residues. CDR3 residues: CASSLVGLGTDTQYF. CDR3 nucleotide sequence: TGTGCCAGCAGCTTAGTTGGACTAGGGACGGATACGCAGTATTTT.

This clonotype was found a few times. The chain combines TRBV25-1 with TRBJ1-5; 7 bases agree with TRBD1. Germline V gene lookup returns CDR1 MGHDK and CDR2 SYGVNS. The CDR3 covers 14 residues. With V trimmed by 4 bases and J by 4 bases, 4 bases remained unmatched. The CDR3 is CASSADRYNQPQHF. CDR3 coding DNA: TGTGCCAGCAGTGCGGACAGGTATAATCAGCCCCAGCATTTT.

This clonotype came up many times. The V and J genes are TRBV7-9 and TRBJ2-7, with D possibly matching TRBD2 (6 bases). The CDR3 is 14 amino acids. Germline CDR1 and CDR2: SEHNR and FQNEAQ (reference sequence). The V gene lost 7 bases and the J gene lost 6 bases, with 19 bases spanning the gap. CDR3 sequence (DNA): TGTGCCAGCAACCCAATGGAGGCGGGGAGCGAGCAGTACTTC. Amino acids: CASNPMEAGSEQYF. The full variable domain, rest sourced from reference TRBV7-9 and TRBJ2-7, is DTGVSQNPRHKITKRGQNVTFRCDPISEHNRLYWYRQTLGQGPEFLTYFQNEAQLEKSRLLSDRFSAERPKGSFSTLEIQRTEQGDSAMYLCASNPMEAGSEQYFGPGTRLTVT.

The sample holds many counts of this clonotype. The gene calls are TRBV27 and TRBJ2-1, with 7 bases lining up with TRBD1. Germline trimming cut 10 bases from V and 2 bases from J; bases unmatched to any gene: 11. This CDR3 contains 15 residues. Germline assignment: CDR1 MNHEY and CDR2 SMNVEV (reference sequence). The CDR3 is CATSYSQGAYNEQFF. DNA for the CDR3: TGTGCCACCTCATACAGCCAGGGGGCCTACAATGAGCAGTTCTTC.

V gene TRBV7-3 combines with J gene TRBJ2-5, with 9 bases aligning to TRBD2. V was pared by 0 bases and J by 4 bases, with 6 bases of the junction left unmatched. Germline assignment: CDR1 SGHTA and CDR2 FQGTGA. The CDR3 contains 16 residues. CDR3 nucleotide sequence: TGTGCCAGCAGCTTAACGGGCGGGAGGGAGGGAGAGACCCAGTACTTC. This gives the protein CASSLTGGREGETQYF.

A note on this clonotype: As the CDR3 is not closed by the conserved phenylalanine or tryptophan, this likely results from a read error. J is TRBJ1-1 and V is TRBV4-1; D ambiguous. Trimming took 1 base from V and 0 from J, leaving 6 bases between them. Germline V CDR1 and CDR2: MGHRA, YSYEKL. This CDR3 is 14 amino acids long. DNA for the CDR3: TGCGCCAGCAGCCAAGGGCACCTGAACACTGAAGCTTTCCTT. It encodes CASSQGHLNTEAFL.

This clonotype was seen more than once but under ten times. The DNA of the CDR3 is TGTGCCACCAGCAGAGATTCCGGGCCTGGAAACACCATATATTTT. The encoded protein is CATSRDSGPGNTIYF. The rearrangement uses TRBV15 and TRBJ1-3; D is uncertain. The CDR3 consists of 15 residues. From germline, CDR1 is LNHNV and CDR2 YYDKDF (reference sequence). Trimming took 0 bases from V and 2 from J, leaving 8 bases between them.

In this sample, this clonotype turned up many times. The CDR3 DNA is TGTGCCAGCTCACCATTGGGTAGCGGGAGACCTTTAGGTGAGCAGTTCTTC. Its translation: CASSPLGSGRPLGEQFF. The gene calls are TRBV18 and TRBJ2-1; TRBD2 aligns across 9 bases. This CDR3 is built from 17 residues. CDR1 and CDR2 from the germline V gene are KGHSH and LQKENI. The ends lost 2 bases at V and 9 bases at J; junction bases unmatched: 14.

Remarks on this clonotype: This may be a read error: a much more frequent sequence differs by one nucleotide. The chain joins TRBV7-9 to TRBJ2-7, with D tentatively TRBD1 or TRBD2 (5 bases each). Germline values: CDR1 SEHNR, CDR2 FQNEAQ (reference sequence). This CDR3 is built from 15 residues. V gave up 8 bases and J gave up 0 bases, with 17 bases separating them. The CDR3 DNA follows: TGTGCCAGCGGCGTAAGGGACGCTCGCTCCTACGAGCAGTACTTC. Translating gives CASGVRDARSYEQYF.

The sample holds many counts of this clonotype. The chain couples TRBV11-2 to TRBJ2-1; 10 positions match TRBD1. V shed 10 bases and J 7 bases; nucleotides not matched to a gene: 10. Per germline, CDR1 SGHAT and CDR2 FQNNGV. This CDR3 has 14 amino acids. The CDR3 is CATKYGDRGNEQFF. In DNA form, the CDR3 reads TGTGCCACCAAGTACGGGGACAGGGGAAATGAGCAGTTCTTC.